This is a list of T cell receptor beta chains from one sample in a study of cytomegalovirus exposure and HLA in healthy donors. Method: immunoSEQ multiplex PCR; TCRdb's copy keeps in-frame clones and lacks some. The sample lists some 170,000 clones, around nine tenths occurring once. The sequenced material came from PBMCs. These receptors came from a young man in good health and CMV-seropositive. Each CDR3 is given with its conserved first and last residue. Not all rows give a size; the values are once, few, many and, for expanded clones, a class.

>NA|11|TRBJ1-2|TRBV20-1
CSARVGSGYTF
>few|19|TRBJ2-5|TRBV9
CASSVNPTRLADGGETQYF
>NA|10|TRBJ2-5|TRBV2
CASRRETQYF
>NA|11|TRBJ1-2|TRBV29-1
CSGGQDYGYTF
>NA|14|TRBJ2-2|TRBV9
CASSVGTATGELFF
>NA|15|TRBJ1-1|TRBV9
CASTVPAGENTEAFF
>NA|15|TRBJ2-2|TRBV5-1
CASSLKLRGAGELFF
>NA|14|TRBJ1-1|TRBV10-3
CAISPTRANTEAFF
>NA|14|TRBJ2-7|TRBV28
CASSHSGSGYEQYF
>NA|15|TRBJ1-4|TRBV5-6
CASSSTGREREKLFF
>NA|14|TRBJ1-3|TRBV9
CASSGRGSGNTIYF
>NA|16|TRBJ2-1|TRBV7-8
CASSLAADITYNEQFF
>NA|15|TRBJ1-2|TRBV7-8
CASSSLGGVSYGYTF
>NA|13|TRBJ2-7|TRBV9
CASSQGGQYEQYF
>few|17|TRBJ2-7|TRBV4-3
CASSQGTAGGPYYEQYF
>NA|13|TRBJ2-1|TRBV7-2
CASSLSGISEQFF
>NA|16|TRBJ2-5|TRBV9
CASSVATGFSRETQYF
>NA|14|TRBJ1-2|TRBV27
CASRGTGGVYGYTF
>NA|15|TRBJ2-2|TRBV5-6
CASSLDRVNTGELFF
>NA|14|TRBJ2-2|TRBV6-5
CASSYSRSTGELFF
>NA|15|TRBJ2-7|TRBV6-6
CASRLGLAGGYEQYF
>NA|15|TRBJ2-3|TRBV4-3
CASSQDRGGTDTQYF
>NA|15|TRBJ1-5|TRBV27
CASSGGQASNQPQHF
>NA|14|TRBJ2-7|TRBV30
CAYPGQGGLGEQYF
>NA|14|TRBJ2-5|TRBV5-1
CASSWGLQGETQYF
>NA|16|TRBJ1-6|TRBV7-9
CASSLASGGLGSPLHF
>NA|17|TRBJ1-3|TRBV18
CASSPQRGQTSGNTIYF
>NA|19|TRBJ2-2|TRBV7-9
CASSSARRGFSGSGGELFF
>NA|13|TRBJ1-1|TRBV19
CASSIGAGSEAFF
>NA|18|TRBJ2-1|TRBV5-1
CASSLVGGRRPAGNEQFF
>NA|17|TRBJ2-1|TRBV5-4
CASSTGGTSGSGGEQFF
>NA|13|TRBJ1-2|TRBV19
CASLGSRENGYTF
>NA|14|TRBJ2-7|TRBV5-5
CASSLTGGGYEQYF
>NA|15|TRBJ2-2|TRBV10-3
CASKMDSPNTGELFF
>NA|17|TRBJ1-2|TRBV5-1
CASSPPWGRRANYGYTF
>NA|12|TRBJ1-2|TRBV2
CASVGQGDGYTF
>NA|16|TRBJ1-2|TRBV7-2
CASSPSYRSTGGGGTF
>NA|15|TRBJ1-2|TRBV9
CASSITGTGNYGYTF
>NA|13|TRBJ2-2|TRBV30
CAWSVLSPGELFF
>NA|14|TRBJ2-7|TRBV7-3
CASSSTGGGGEQYF
>NA|13|TRBJ2-5|TRBV5-1
CASSKGTQETQYF
>few|14|TRBJ2-7|TRBV9
CASSAIDRGGEQYF
>NA|13|TRBJ1-2|TRBV10-3
CATSERLGYGYTF
>NA|17|TRBJ2-2|TRBV10-3
CAIRSGTSGGATGELFF
>NA|14|TRBJ2-7|TRBV5-8
CASSSRTGFYEQYF
>NA|15|TRBJ2-7|TRBV7-6
CASSLRGREHYEQYF
>NA|13|TRBJ2-7|TRBV29-1
CSVFLGSGYEQYF
>NA|13|TRBJ2-2|TRBV28
CASTLGGTGELFF
>NA|16|TRBJ1-3|TRBV4-3
CASSQELTRTGNTIYF
>NA|18|TRBJ1-1|TRBV7-2
CASSLVGTGVLGGTEAFF
>NA|15|TRBJ1-5|TRBV5-8
CASSRGTGGSQPQHF
>once|16|TRBJ2-2|TRBV19
CASSRLGTSRTGELFF
>NA|16|TRBJ2-5|TRBV25-1
CASSDLGHTRGETQYF
>NA|17|TRBJ2-2|TRBV5-6
CASSQTTGTGRTGELFF